These 21 T cell receptor beta chains were all obtained from the same sample, sequenced in a study of OX40 agonist ivuxolimab in advanced cancers. The method was immunoSEQ multiplex PCR; TCRdb's version includes in-frame clones alone and lacks a portion of them. The repertoire holds 55,000 to 80,000 clones, with around 90% as singletons. Sample: CD4+ or CD8+ T cells sorted from blood, taken in a trial of the OX40 agonist ivuxolimab. These TCRs come from an adult with an advanced solid tumor such as melanoma, head and neck, liver or kidney cancer.

The chain couples TRBV27 to TRBJ1-5, with D hard to call. V was clipped by 2 bases and J by 3 bases, with 8 bases between them. CDR1 and CDR2 (germline): MNHEY, SMNVEV (reference sequence). This CDR3 is built from 14 residues. The CDR3 sequence: CASSLEGLNQPQHF. The CDR3 DNA reads TGTGCCAGCAGTTTAGAAGGGCTCAATCAGCCCCAGCATTTT.

The chain employs TRBV9 and TRBJ2-2; 8 positions match TRBD2. This CDR3 region has 17 residues. With 0 bases clipped from V and 4 bases from J, the junction kept 8 bases outside the gene matches. In germline, CDR1 is SGDLS, CDR2 YYNGEE. Written as DNA, the CDR3 is TGTGCCAGCAGCGTAGCAAGAGGAACTAGCGGCACCGGGGAGCTGTTTTTT. Its translation is CASSVARGTSGTGELFF.

V usage is TRBV4-1 and J usage is TRBJ1-2; D not resolved. Trimming left V 4 bases short and J 4 bases short, with 19 bases between. The CDR3 is 16 amino acids. Germline CDR1 and CDR2: MGHRA and YSYEKL. CDR3 sequence (DNA): TGCGCCAGCAGCCCATCCTCCGGGCAGCTCGTCTATGGCTACACCTTC. Translating it yields CASSPSSGQLVYGYTF.

V usage is TRBV29-1 and J usage is TRBJ2-1, with D possibly TRBD1 on 6 matching bases. In germline, CDR1 is SQVTM, CDR2 ANQGSEA. V shed 5 bases and J shed 6 bases, with 8 bases lying between them. This CDR3 comprises 11 residues. CDR3 nucleotides: TGCAGCGTTTCCAGGGGCAATGAGCAGTTCTTC. As protein: CSVSRGNEQFF.

This rearrangement joins TRBV6-1 to TRBJ1-3; D is unresolved. V gave up 6 bases and J gave up 0 bases, with 12 bases separating them. Germline V gene data show CDR1 as MNHNS and CDR2 as SASEGT. The CDR3 totals 15 residues. The CDR3 DNA follows: TGTGCCAGCAGCCCTGGACCCCACTCTGGAAACACCATATATTTT. This sequence encodes CASSPGPHSGNTIYF.

V usage is TRBV5-1 and J usage is TRBJ1-3; D is uncertain. Germline V gene data show CDR1 as SGHRS and CDR2 as YFSETQ. CDR3 length: 14 residues. With 3 bases removed from V and 2 bases from J, the gap between germline ends came to 9 bases. The CDR3 spells CASSSVAAGNTIYF. The CDR3 DNA reads TGCGCCAGCAGCTCTGTGGCGGCTGGAAACACCATATATTTT.

This chain links TRBV10-3 with TRBJ1-4; no reliable D call. Germline V gives CDR1 ENHRY, CDR2 SYGVKD. This CDR3 is 14 amino acids long. Trimming removed 3 bases from V and 5 bases from J, with 10 bases in between. The CDR3 loop reads CAISDPGRNEKLFF. Written as DNA, the CDR3 is TGTGCCATCAGTGACCCGGGAAGGAATGAAAAACTGTTTTTT.

V gene TRBV2 combines with J gene TRBJ2-3; TRBD1 agrees at 11 bases. CDR3 length equals 14 residues. CDR1 and CDR2 (germline): SNHLY, FYNNEI. The V gene end was trimmed by 6 bases and the J gene end by 6 bases; junction bases not matched to a gene: 5. CDR3 bases: TGTGCCAGCAGCCAGGACAGGGGGCTCGATACGCAGTATTTT. Its translation: CASSQDRGLDTQYF.

The CDR3 coding sequence is TGTGCCAGCAGCCACAGGCAAGGGAGCAATCAGCCCCAGCATTTT. It specifies CASSHRQGSNQPQHF. The chain recombines TRBV6-1 with TRBJ1-5, with D perhaps TRBD1 (5 bases). This CDR3 has 15 amino acids. Germline-derived CDR1 and CDR2 are MNHNS and SASEGT. V dropped 6 bases and J dropped 1 base, with 13 bases sitting between them.

The gene calls are TRBV9 and TRBJ1-1; no reliable D call. The CDR3 sequence is 14 residues long. Trimming cost V 0 bases and J 0 bases, with 6 bases left between them. CDR1 is SGDLS, CDR2 YYNGEE, per germline. CDR3 loop: CASSVAGVNTEAFF. The CDR3 DNA sequence: TGTGCCAGCAGCGTAGCCGGGGTGAACACTGAAGCTTTCTTT.

This clone turned up a few times. Other DNA sequences within the sample encode an identical CDR3. V is TRBV9 and J is TRBJ1-2; perhaps TRBD1 as D (5 bases). V was trimmed by 0 bases and J by 1 base, leaving 7 bases between them. CDR3 length equals 14 residues. CDR1 and CDR2 from the germline V gene are SGDLS and YYNGEE. In nucleotides, the CDR3 is TGTGCCAGCAGCGTAGGAGGGGTTAACTATGGCTACACCTTC. Protein: CASSVGGVNYGYTF.

The V gene is TRBV18, the J gene TRBJ1-1; D uncertain. The CDR3 runs 13 residues. V was clipped by 1 base and J by 8 bases, with 11 bases between them. Looked up from germline, CDR1 is KGHSH and CDR2 is LQKENI. The CDR3 reads CASSPRITVEAFF. The CDR3 DNA follows: TGTGCCAGCTCACCACGGATCACGGTAGAAGCTTTCTTT.

The gene calls are TRBV30 and TRBJ2-1; possible D gene TRBD2, 8 bases. Trimming shortened V by 2 bases and J by 4 bases, and 15 bases separated the two germline ends. Germline CDR1 reads GTSNPN; CDR2 reads SVGIG (reference sequence). The CDR3 is 15 residues long. CDR3 DNA sequence: TGTGCCTGGAGTCGGGAGGGGGCAGGATACAATGAGCAGTTCTTC. It encodes CAWSREGAGYNEQFF.

The chain uses TRBV27 and TRBJ2-7; TRBD1 matches 8 bases. CDR3 length: 15 amino acids. The germline gives CDR1 MNHEY, CDR2 SMNVEV (reference sequence). V trimming: 6 bases; J trimming: 1 base; junction bases outside the gene matches: 8. The CDR3 coding sequence is TGTGCCAGCAGGGACGCGGACAGGGCATCCTACGAGCAGTACTTC. Residues: CASRDADRASYEQYF.

This chain joins TRBV6-1 and TRBJ2-1, with 8 bases fitting TRBD1. J was trimmed by 16 bases and V by 7 bases; bases with no gene match: 9. This CDR3 contains 11 residues. From germline, CDR1 is MNHNS and CDR2 SASEGT. CDR3 nucleotide sequence: TGTGCCAGCACCAACCTACAGGGGGAATTCTTC. This encodes CASTNLQGEFF.

CDR3 sequence: CASSGEGLAGVRSSLYTQYF. The CDR3 coding sequence is TGTGCCAGCAGTGGGGAAGGACTAGCGGGGGTCCGATCCTCCTTATATACGCAGTATTTT. The chain links TRBV2 to TRBJ2-3, with TRBD2 matching over 13 bases. The V and J ends lost 4 bases and 7 bases, in that order; junction bases with no gene match: 20. Looked up from germline, CDR1 is SNHLY and CDR2 is FYNNEI. The CDR3 has 20 residues.

This chain links TRBV5-1 with TRBJ2-4; possibly TRBD2 for D (6 bases). Germline lookup yields CDR1 SGHRS and CDR2 YFSETQ. V was clipped by 0 bases and J by 5 bases, with 18 bases between them. The CDR3 spans 17 residues. CDR3 in DNA: TGCGCCAGCAGCTTGGCCGGTATTGGCGGAGGGGAAAACATTCAGTACTTC. It encodes CASSLAGIGGGENIQYF.

The V and J genes are TRBV28 and TRBJ2-6; no definite D call. Germline V lookup: CDR1 MDHEN, CDR2 SYDVKM. The CDR3 is 14 amino acids. Trimming shortened V by 6 bases and J by 0 bases, and 6 bases separated the two germline ends. This CDR3 is CASRSDSGANVLTF. CDR3 coding DNA: TGTGCCAGCAGGTCAGACTCTGGGGCCAACGTCCTGACTTTC.

This chain uses TRBV28 with TRBJ1-2; a possible D gene is TRBD1 (6 bases). V was trimmed by 3 bases and J by 8 bases, leaving 10 bases between them. CDR1 MDHEN and CDR2 SYDVKM come from the germline V gene. The CDR3 loop spans 12 amino acids. CDR3 DNA: TGTGCCAGCAGTTTGGGGCAGGGGGGCTACACCTTC. This codes for CASSLGQGGYTF.

The V call is TRBV10-3, the J call TRBJ2-2; D call uncertain. CDR1 and CDR2 (germline): ENHRY, SYGVKD. V lost 0 bases, J lost 4 bases, and 6 bases lay in between. The CDR3 runs to 14 residues. CDR3 DNA: TGTGCCATCAGTGAGTCAGGTAGCACCGGGGAGCTGTTTTTT. This translates into CAISESGSTGELFF.

The CDR3 reads CASSSTGSGANVLTF. CDR3 nucleotides: TGTGCCAGCAGTTCGACAGGATCTGGGGCCAACGTCCTGACTTTC. The J gene is TRBJ2-6, the V gene TRBV11-2; D is perhaps TRBD1 (6 bases). Trimming cost V 6 bases and J 1 base, with 10 bases left between them. From germline, CDR1 is SGHAT and CDR2 FQNNGV. The CDR3 loop spans 15 amino acids.